Below, one TCR beta chain is given with its context. Its antigen is unknown. This entry is derived from a study of T cell responses to AZD1222 COVID-19 vaccine. Whole-study findings and limits: Among vaccine-associated CD4 TCRs, coverage spanned spike, with dominance at 160-218 and 743-854. Nearly half of spike-specific TCRs reportedly go after variant regions that carry no mutations.

This table comes from immunoSEQ multiplex PCR, and its TCRdb copy is limited to in-frame clones, with some not included. Counted here are roughly 120,000 clones, around 81% occurring once; the ten biggest clones make up less than 5%. The V and J ends lost 2 bases and 4 bases, in that order; junction bases with no gene match: 5. CDR3 size: 18 residues. The germline V gene has CDR1 SGHRS and CDR2 YFSETQ. This chain joins TRBV5-1 and TRBJ2-2, with 16 bases fitting TRBD2. Sequencing used peripheral blood, obtained on day 0 of AZD1222 vaccination. The sequence was collected from an adult in good health. The CDR3 DNA sequence: TGCGCCAGCAGCTTATTGGGACTAGCGGGGGGGAGCACCGGGGAGCTGTTTTTT. Residues: CASSLLGLAGGSTGELFF.